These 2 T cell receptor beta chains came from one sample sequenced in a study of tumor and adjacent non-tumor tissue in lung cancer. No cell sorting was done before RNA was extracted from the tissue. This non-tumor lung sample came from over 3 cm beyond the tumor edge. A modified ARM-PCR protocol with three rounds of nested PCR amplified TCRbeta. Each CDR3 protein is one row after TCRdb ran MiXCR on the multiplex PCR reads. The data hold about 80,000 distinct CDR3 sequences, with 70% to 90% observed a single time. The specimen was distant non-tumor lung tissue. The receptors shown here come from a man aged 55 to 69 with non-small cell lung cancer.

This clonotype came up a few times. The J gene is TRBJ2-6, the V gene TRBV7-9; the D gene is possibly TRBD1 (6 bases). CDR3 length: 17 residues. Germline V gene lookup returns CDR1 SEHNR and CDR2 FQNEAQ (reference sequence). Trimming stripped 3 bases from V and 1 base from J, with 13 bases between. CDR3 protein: CASSFNLGQSGANVLTF. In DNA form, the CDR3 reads TGTGCCAGCAGCTTTAACCTCGGACAGTCTGGGGCCAACGTCCTGACTTTC.

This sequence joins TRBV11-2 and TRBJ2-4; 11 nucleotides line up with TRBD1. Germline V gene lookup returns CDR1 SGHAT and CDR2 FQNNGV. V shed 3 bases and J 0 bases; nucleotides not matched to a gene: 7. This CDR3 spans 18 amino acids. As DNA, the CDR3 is TGTGCCAGCAGCTTGGGGATGGGACAGGGGGTAGCCAAAAACATTCAGTACTTC. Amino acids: CASSLGMGQGVAKNIQYF.